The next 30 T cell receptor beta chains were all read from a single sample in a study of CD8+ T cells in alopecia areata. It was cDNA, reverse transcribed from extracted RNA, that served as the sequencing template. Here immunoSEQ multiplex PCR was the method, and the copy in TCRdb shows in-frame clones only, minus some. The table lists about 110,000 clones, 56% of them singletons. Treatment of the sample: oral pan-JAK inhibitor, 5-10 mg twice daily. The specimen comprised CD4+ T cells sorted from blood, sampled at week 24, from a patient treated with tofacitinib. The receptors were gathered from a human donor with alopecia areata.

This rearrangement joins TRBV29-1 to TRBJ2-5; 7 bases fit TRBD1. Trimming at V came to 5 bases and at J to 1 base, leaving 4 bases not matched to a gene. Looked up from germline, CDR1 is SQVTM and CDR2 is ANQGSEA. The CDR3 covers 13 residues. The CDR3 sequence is CSVQQGPQETQYF. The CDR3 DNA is TGCAGCGTTCAACAGGGGCCCCAAGAGACCCAGTACTTC.

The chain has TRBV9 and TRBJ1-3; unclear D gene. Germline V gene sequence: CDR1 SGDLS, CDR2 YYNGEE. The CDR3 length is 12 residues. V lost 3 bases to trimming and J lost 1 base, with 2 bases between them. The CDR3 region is CASSASGNTIYF. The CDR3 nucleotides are TGTGCCAGCAGCGCATCTGGAAACACCATATATTTT.

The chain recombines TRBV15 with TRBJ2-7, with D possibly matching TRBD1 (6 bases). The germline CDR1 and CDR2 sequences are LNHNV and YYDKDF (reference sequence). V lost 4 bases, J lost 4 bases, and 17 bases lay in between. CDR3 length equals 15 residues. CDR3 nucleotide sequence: TGTGCCACCAGCAAAGCTGGGGGCGTCTCATACGAGCAGTACTTC. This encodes CATSKAGGVSYEQYF.

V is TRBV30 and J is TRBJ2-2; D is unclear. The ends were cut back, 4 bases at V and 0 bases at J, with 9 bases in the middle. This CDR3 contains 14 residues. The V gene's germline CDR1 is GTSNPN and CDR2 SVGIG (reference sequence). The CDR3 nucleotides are TGTGCCTGGAAGGGCTATACGAACACCGGGGAGCTGTTTTTT. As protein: CAWKGYTNTGELFF.

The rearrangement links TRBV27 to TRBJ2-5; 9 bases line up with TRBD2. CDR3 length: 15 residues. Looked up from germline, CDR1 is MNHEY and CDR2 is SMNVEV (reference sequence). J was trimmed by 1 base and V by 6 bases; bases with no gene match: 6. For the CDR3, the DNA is TGTGCCAGCAGAGGAAATAGCGGGGGCCAAGAGACCCAGTACTTC. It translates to CASRGNSGGQETQYF.

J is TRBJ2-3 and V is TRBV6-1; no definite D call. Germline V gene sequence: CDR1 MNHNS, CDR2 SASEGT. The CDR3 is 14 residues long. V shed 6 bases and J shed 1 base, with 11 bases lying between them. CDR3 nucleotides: TGTGCCAGCAGGACGGACGGTGGCACAGATACGCAGTATTTT. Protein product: CASRTDGGTDTQYF.

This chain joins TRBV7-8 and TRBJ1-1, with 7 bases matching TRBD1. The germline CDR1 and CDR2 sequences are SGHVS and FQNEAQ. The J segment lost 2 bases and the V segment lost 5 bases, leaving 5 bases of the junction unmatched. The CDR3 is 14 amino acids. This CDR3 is CASSKGQSNTEAFF. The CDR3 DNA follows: TGTGCCAGCAGCAAGGGACAGTCAAACACTGAAGCTTTCTTT.

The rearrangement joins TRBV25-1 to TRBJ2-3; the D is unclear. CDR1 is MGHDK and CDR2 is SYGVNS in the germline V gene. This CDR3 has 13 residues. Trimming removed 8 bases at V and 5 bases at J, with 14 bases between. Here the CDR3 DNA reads TGTGCCAGCCATGACCCGACGAAAGATACGCAGTATTTT. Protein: CASHDPTKDTQYF.

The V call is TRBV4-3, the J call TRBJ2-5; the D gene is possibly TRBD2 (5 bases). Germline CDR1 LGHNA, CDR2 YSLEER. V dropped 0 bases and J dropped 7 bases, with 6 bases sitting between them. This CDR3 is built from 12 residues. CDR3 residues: CASSQDRGTQYF. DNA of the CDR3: TGCGCCAGCAGCCAAGACCGGGGGACCCAGTACTTC.

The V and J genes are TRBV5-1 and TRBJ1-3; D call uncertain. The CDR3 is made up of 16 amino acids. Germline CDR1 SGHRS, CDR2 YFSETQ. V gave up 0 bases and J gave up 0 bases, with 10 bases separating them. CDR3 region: CASSLATRHSGNTIYF. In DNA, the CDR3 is TGCGCCAGCAGCTTGGCCACGAGACACTCTGGAAACACCATATATTTT. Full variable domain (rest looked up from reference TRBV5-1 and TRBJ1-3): KAGVTQTPRYLIKTRGQQVTLSCSPISGHRSVSWYQQTPGQGLQFLFEYFSETQRNKGNFPGRFSGRQFSNSRSEMNVSTLELGDSALYLCASSLATRHSGNTIYFGEGSWLTVV.

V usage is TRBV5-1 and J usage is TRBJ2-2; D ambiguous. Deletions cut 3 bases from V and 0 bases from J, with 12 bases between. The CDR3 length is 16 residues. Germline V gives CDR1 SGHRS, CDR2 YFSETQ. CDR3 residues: CASSSDGFANTGELFF. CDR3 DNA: TGCGCCAGCAGCTCAGACGGTTTCGCGAACACCGGGGAGCTGTTTTTT.

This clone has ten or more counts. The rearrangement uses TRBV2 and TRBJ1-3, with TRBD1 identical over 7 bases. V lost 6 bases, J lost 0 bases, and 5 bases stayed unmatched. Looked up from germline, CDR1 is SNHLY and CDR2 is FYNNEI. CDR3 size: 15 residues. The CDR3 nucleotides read TGTGCCAGCAGAACAGGGGTATTCTCTGGAAACACCATATATTTT. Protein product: CASRTGVFSGNTIYF.

CDR3 sequence: CSVERSEKLFF. In nucleotides, the CDR3 is TGCAGCGTTGAAAGGAGTGAAAAACTGTTTTTT. The chain has TRBV29-1 and TRBJ1-4; D is unclear. The ends were cut back, 2 bases at V and 7 bases at J, with 5 bases in the middle. Germline CDR1 and CDR2: SQVTM and ANQGSEA. The CDR3 consists of 11 residues.

CDR3 DNA: TGTGCCAGCAGTGACGCCAAGGACAGGGTTCAGCCCCAGCATTTT. Protein product: CASSDAKDRVQPQHF. The rearrangement links TRBV2 to TRBJ1-5; 8 nucleotides agree with TRBD1. The CDR3 has 15 amino acids. CDR1 is SNHLY, CDR2 FYNNEI, per germline. The V and J ends lost 3 bases and 6 bases, in that order; junction bases with no gene match: 7. Full variable domain (missing parts from reference TRBV2 and TRBJ1-5): EPEVTQTPSHQVTQMGQEVILRCVPISNHLYFYWYRQILGQKVEFLVSFYNNEISEKSEIFDDQFSVERPDGSNFTLKIRSTKLEDSAMYFCASSDAKDRVQPQHFGDGTRLSIL.

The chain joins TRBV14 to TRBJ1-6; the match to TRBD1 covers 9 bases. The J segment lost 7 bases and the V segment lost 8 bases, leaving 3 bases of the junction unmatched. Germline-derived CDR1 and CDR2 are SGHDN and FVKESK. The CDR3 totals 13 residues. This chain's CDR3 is CASYTGGNSPLHF. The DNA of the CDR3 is TGTGCCAGCTATACAGGGGGCAATTCACCCCTCCACTTT. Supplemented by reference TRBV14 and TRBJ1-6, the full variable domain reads EAGVTQFPSHSVIEKGQTVTLRCDPISGHDNLYWYRRVMGKEIKFLLHFVKESKQDESGMPNNRFLAERTGGTYSTLKVQPAELEDSGVYFCASYTGGNSPLHFGNGTRLTVT.

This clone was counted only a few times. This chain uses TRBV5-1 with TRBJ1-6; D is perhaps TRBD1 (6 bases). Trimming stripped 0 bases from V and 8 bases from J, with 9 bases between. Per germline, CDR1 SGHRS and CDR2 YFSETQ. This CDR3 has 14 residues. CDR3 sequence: CASSLGQEDSPLHF. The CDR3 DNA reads TGCGCCAGCAGCTTGGGACAGGAGGATTCACCCCTCCACTTT.

The CDR3 reads CASSVLRGNQPQHF. The CDR3 nucleotides are TGTGCCAGCAGCGTACTGAGAGGAAATCAGCCCCAGCATTTT. V usage is TRBV2 and J usage is TRBJ1-5; D is ambiguous. V lost 6 bases to trimming and J lost 4 bases, with 13 bases between them. The CDR3 consists of 14 residues. Per the germline V gene, CDR1 is SNHLY and CDR2 is FYNNEI.

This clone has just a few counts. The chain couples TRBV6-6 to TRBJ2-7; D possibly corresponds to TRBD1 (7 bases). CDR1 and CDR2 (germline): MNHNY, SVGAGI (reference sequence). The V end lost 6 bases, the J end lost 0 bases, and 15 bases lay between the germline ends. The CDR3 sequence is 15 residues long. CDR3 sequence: CASSGGQRTSYEQYF. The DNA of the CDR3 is TGTGCCAGCAGCGGGGGACAGCGGACCTCCTACGAGCAGTACTTC.

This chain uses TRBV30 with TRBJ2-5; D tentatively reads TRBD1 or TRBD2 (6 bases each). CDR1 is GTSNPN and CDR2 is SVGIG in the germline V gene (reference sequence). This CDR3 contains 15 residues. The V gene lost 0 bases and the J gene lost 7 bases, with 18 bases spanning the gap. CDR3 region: CAWSVRGVGLGTQYF. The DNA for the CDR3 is TGTGCCTGGAGTGTAAGGGGGGTCGGCCTAGGGACCCAGTACTTC.

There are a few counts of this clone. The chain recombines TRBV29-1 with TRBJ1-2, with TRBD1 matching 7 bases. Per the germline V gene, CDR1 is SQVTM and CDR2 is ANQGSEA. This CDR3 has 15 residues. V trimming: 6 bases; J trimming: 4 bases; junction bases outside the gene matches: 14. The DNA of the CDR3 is TGCAGCGTCAACCCCGACAGGGAGTTGAGCTATGGCTACACCTTC. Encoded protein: CSVNPDRELSYGYTF.

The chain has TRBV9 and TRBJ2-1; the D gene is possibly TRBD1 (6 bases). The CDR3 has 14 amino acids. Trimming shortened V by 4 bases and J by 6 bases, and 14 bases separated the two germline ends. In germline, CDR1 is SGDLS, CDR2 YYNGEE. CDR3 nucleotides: TGTGCCAGCAGCCAGATGGGGGCGGTCAATGAGCAGTTCTTC. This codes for CASSQMGAVNEQFF.

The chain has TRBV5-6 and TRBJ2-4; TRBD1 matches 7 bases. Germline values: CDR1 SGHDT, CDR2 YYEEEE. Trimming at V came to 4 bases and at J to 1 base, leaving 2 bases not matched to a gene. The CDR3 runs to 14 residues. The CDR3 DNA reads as TGTGCCAGCAGCGCACAGGGGGCCAAAAACATTCAGTACTTC. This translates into CASSAQGAKNIQYF.

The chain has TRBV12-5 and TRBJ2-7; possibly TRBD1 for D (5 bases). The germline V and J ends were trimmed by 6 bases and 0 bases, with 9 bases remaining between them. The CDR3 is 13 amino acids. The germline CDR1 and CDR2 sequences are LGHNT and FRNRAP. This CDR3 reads CASGTDTSYEQYF. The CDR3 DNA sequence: TGTGCTAGTGGCACGGACACCTCCTACGAGCAGTACTTC.

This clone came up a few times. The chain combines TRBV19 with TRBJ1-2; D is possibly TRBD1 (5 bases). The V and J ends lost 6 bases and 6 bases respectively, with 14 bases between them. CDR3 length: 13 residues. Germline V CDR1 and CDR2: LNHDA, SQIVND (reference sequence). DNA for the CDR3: TGTGCCAGTAGAAATGCCGGGACGGATGGCTACACCTTC. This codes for CASRNAGTDGYTF.

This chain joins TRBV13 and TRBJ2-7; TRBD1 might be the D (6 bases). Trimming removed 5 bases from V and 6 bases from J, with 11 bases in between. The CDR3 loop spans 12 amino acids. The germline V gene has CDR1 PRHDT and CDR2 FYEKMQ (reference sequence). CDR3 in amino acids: CASSPQGFEQYF. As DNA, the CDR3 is TGTGCCAGCAGCCCTCAGGGGTTCGAGCAGTACTTC.

CDR3 loop: CASSGVFSYEQYF. In DNA, the CDR3 is TGTGCCAGCAGCGGTGTCTTCTCCTACGAGCAGTACTTC. This chain connects TRBV2 to TRBJ2-7; no clear D. The CDR3 has 13 amino acids. In germline, CDR1 is SNHLY, CDR2 FYNNEI. V was clipped by 6 bases and J by 0 bases, with 9 bases between them.

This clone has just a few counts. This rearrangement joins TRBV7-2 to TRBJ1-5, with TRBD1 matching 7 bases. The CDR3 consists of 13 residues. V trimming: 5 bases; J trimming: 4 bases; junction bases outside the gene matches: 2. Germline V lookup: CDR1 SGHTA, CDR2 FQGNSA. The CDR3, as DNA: TGTGCCAGCAGCACGGACAGGAATCAGCCCCAGCATTTT. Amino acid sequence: CASSTDRNQPQHF.

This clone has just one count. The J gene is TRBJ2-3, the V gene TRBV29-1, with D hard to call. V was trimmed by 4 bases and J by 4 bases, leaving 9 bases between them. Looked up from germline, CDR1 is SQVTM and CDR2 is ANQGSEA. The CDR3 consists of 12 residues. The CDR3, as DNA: TGCAGCGTTGGGGGTGGGCCAGATACGCAGTATTTT. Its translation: CSVGGGPDTQYF.

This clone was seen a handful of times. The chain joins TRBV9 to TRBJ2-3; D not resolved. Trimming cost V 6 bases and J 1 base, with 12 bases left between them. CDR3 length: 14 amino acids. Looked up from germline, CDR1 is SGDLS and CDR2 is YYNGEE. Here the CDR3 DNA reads TGTGCCAGCAAAGCCTCCCCGGGCACAGATACGCAGTATTTT. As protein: CASKASPGTDTQYF.

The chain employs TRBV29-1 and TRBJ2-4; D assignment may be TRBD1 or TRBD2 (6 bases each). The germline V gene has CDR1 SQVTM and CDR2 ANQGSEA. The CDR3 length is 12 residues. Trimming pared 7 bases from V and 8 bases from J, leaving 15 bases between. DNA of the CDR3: TGCAGCGCCGGGGGCCTCGGGGACATTCAGTACTTC. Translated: CSAGGLGDIQYF.